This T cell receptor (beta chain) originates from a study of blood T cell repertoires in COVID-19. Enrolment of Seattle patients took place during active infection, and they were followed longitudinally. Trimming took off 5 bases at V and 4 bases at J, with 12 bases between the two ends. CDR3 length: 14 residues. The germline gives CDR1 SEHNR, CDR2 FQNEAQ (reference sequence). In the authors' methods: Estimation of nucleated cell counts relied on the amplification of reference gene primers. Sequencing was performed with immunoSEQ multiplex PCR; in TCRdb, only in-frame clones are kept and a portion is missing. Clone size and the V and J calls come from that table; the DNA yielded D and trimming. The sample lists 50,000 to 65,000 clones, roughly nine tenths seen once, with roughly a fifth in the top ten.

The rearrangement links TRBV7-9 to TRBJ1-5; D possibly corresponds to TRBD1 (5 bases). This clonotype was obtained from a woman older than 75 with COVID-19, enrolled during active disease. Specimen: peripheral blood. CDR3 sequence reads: CASSVGGRNQPQHF. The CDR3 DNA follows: TGTGCCAGCAGCGTCGGGGGTAGGAATCAGCCCCAGCATTTT.